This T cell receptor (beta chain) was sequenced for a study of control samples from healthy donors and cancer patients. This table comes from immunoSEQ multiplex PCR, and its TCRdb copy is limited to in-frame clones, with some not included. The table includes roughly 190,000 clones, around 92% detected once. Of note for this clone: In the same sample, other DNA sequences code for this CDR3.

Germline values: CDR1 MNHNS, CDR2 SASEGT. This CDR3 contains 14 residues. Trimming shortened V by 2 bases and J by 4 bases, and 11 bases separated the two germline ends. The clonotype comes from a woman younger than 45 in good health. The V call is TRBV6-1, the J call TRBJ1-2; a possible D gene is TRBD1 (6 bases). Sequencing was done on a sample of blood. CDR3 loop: CASSERGRGYGYTF. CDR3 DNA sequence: TGTGCCAGCAGTGAACGGGGGCGAGGCTATGGCTACACCTTC.